What follows are 17 T cell receptor beta chains derived from one specimen sequenced in a study of blood T cell repertoires in COVID-19. Measured with immunoSEQ multiplex PCR; TCRdb has only the in-frame clones, and not every one. Of 300,000 to 400,000 clones in the sample, roughly 85% were seen once. Material for sequencing was PBMCs or T cells enriched from blood (not recorded which). The receptor set was obtained from a woman aged 25 to 39 who had been exposed to COVID-19.

Regarding this clone: Within the sample, other DNA sequences also encode this same CDR3. The gene calls are TRBV5-1 and TRBJ1-6; possibly TRBD1 for D (6 bases). Germline CDR1 reads SGHRS; CDR2 reads YFSETQ. Trimming removed 2 bases from V and 10 bases from J, with 16 bases in between. The CDR3 totals 15 residues. Here the CDR3 DNA reads TGCGCCAGCAGCTTAGCCGGGCAGGGGAGATCACCCCTCCACTTT. It translates to CASSLAGQGRSPLHF.

The V gene is TRBV28, the J gene TRBJ1-2; 8 bases agree with TRBD1. After removal of 4 bases from V and 5 bases from J, the junction contained 3 bases not matched to a gene. Germline CDR1 reads MDHEN; CDR2 reads SYDVKM. The CDR3 runs 13 residues. The CDR3 region is CASSYRGNYGYTF. CDR3 bases: TGTGCCAGCAGTTACAGGGGGAATTATGGCTACACCTTC.

V and J are TRBV5-1 and TRBJ1-1, with 8 bases identical to TRBD1. Germline V gene data show CDR1 as SGHRS and CDR2 as YFSETQ. This CDR3 has 18 residues. After removal of 2 bases from V and 0 bases from J, the junction contained 12 bases not matched to a gene. Here the CDR3 DNA reads TGCGCCAGCAGCTTCGGCTTCGGACAGGGCCGGATGAACACTGAAGCTTTCTTT. This codes for CASSFGFGQGRMNTEAFF.

The DNA for the CDR3 is TGTGCCAGCAAGCCGGGGAGGGGAGGTGGAGGGCAGTACTTC. Encoded protein: CASKPGRGGGGQYF. This rearrangement joins TRBV27 to TRBJ2-7; 7 nucleotides line up with TRBD2. With V trimmed by 7 bases and J by 9 bases, 15 bases remained unmatched. The CDR3 totals 14 residues. Germline-derived CDR1 and CDR2 are MNHEY and SMNVEV (reference sequence).

This clone was recorded only once. J is TRBJ1-1 and V is TRBV10-3; no clear D gene. The CDR3 totals 15 residues. V was clipped by 3 bases and J by 1 base, with 12 bases between them. CDR1 and CDR2 from the germline V gene are ENHRY and SYGVKD. CDR3 sequence: CAISDPGIPNTEAFF. DNA for the CDR3: TGTGCCATCAGTGACCCTGGCATCCCGAACACTGAAGCTTTCTTT.

The J gene is TRBJ2-5, the V gene TRBV5-4; weak D call: TRBD1 (6 bases). From germline, CDR1 is SGHNT and CDR2 YYREEE (reference sequence). This CDR3 has 15 residues. V was clipped by 4 bases and J by 1 base, with 14 bases between them. The CDR3 region is CASSDWGRPQETQYF. CDR3 sequence (DNA): TGTGCCAGCAGCGACTGGGGGCGTCCCCAAGAGACCCAGTACTTC.

This chain joins TRBV28 and TRBJ1-2; no reliable D call. V was clipped by 4 bases and J by 3 bases, with 6 bases between them. The CDR3 is 12 residues long. In germline, CDR1 is MDHEN, CDR2 SYDVKM. CDR3 protein: CASSSSDYGYTF. For the CDR3, the DNA is TGTGCCAGCAGTTCGTCAGACTATGGCTACACCTTC.

CDR3 in amino acids: CASTLRQGDGYTF. CDR3 coding DNA: TGTGCCAGCACCCTCCGGCAGGGGGACGGCTACACCTTC. V usage is TRBV27 and J usage is TRBJ1-2; TRBD1 matches 7 bases. This CDR3 has 13 residues. Germline V lookup: CDR1 MNHEY, CDR2 SMNVEV (reference sequence). V was clipped by 7 bases and J by 8 bases; unmatched bases: 10.

The V and J genes are TRBV9 and TRBJ2-2; no reliable D call. The CDR3 totals 15 residues. V dropped 0 bases and J dropped 4 bases, with 10 bases sitting between them. Germline loops: CDR1 SGDLS, CDR2 YYNGEE. CDR3 sequence: CASSVGLTSTGELFF. CDR3 nucleotides: TGTGCCAGCAGCGTAGGACTGACGAGCACCGGGGAGCTGTTTTTT.

V is TRBV6-1 and J is TRBJ2-7, with TRBD2 matching 7 bases. Germline V gene lookup returns CDR1 MNHNS and CDR2 SASEGT. This CDR3 region has 14 residues. After removal of 3 bases from V and 5 bases from J, the junction contained 7 bases not matched to a gene. For the CDR3, the DNA is TGTGCCAGCAGTGAGGTGGGAGGGAGGAACGAGCAGTACTTC. Protein product: CASSEVGGRNEQYF.

CDR3 loop: CATFEQGGEQYF. CDR3 bases: TGTGCCACTTTCGAACAGGGTGGCGAGCAGTACTTC. The genes are TRBV19 and TRBJ2-7; perhaps TRBD1 as D (6 bases). Germline V gene data show CDR1 as LNHDA and CDR2 as SQIVND (reference sequence). CDR3 size: 12 residues. Trimming stripped 10 bases from V and 6 bases from J, with 16 bases between.

This chain uses TRBV14 with TRBJ2-1; 8 positions agree with TRBD2. The CDR3 covers 15 residues. CDR1 is SGHDN, CDR2 FVKESK, per germline. The junction had 4 bases not matched to a gene; V was cut back by 0 bases and J by 6 bases. The CDR3 bases are TGTGCCAGCAGCCAAGAGACTAGCGTAGTCAATGAGCAGTTCTTC. Protein: CASSQETSVVNEQFF.

J is TRBJ1-2 and V is TRBV7-2; 8 bases fit TRBD1. Per the germline V gene, CDR1 is SGHTA and CDR2 is FQGNSA. The length of the CDR3 is 16 residues. The V segment lost 4 bases and the J segment 6 bases; nucleotides outside the gene matches: 13. The chain's CDR3 is CASSSPGQALVDGYTF. CDR3 DNA: TGTGCCAGCAGCTCACCGGGACAGGCCCTTGTAGATGGCTACACCTTC.

The chain carries TRBV4-3 and TRBJ2-3, with 10 bases identical to TRBD2. Trimming at V came to 0 bases and at J to 7 bases, leaving 4 bases not matched to a gene. Germline V gives CDR1 LGHNA, CDR2 YSLEER. The CDR3 sequence is 15 residues long. CDR3 protein: CASSQDASGGNTQYF. CDR3 nucleotides: TGCGCCAGCAGCCAAGACGCTAGCGGGGGCAATACGCAGTATTTT.

The chain recombines TRBV2 with TRBJ2-2; 7 bases match TRBD1. Germline CDR1 is SNHLY and CDR2 is FYNNEI. The trim removed 3 bases at V and 5 bases at J, leaving 6 bases unmatched. The CDR3 length is 15 residues. CDR3 coding DNA: TGTGCCAGCAGTGATAGACAGGGTAGGACCGGGGAGCTGTTTTTT. Translation gives CASSDRQGRTGELFF. The variable domain in full, completed from reference TRBV2 and TRBJ2-2, reads EPEVTQTPSHQVTQMGQEVILRCVPISNHLYFYWYRQILGQKVEFLVSFYNNEISEKSEIFDDQFSVERPDGSNFTLKIRSTKLEDSAMYFCASSDRQGRTGELFFGEGSRLTVL.

The chain carries TRBV2 and TRBJ1-3, with D possibly being TRBD1 (5 bases). Trimming shortened V by 2 bases and J by 3 bases, and 14 bases separated the two germline ends. CDR3 length: 16 amino acids. CDR1 SNHLY and CDR2 FYNNEI come from the germline V gene. The CDR3 DNA follows: TGTGCCAGCAGTGAAAGTCAGGGCTCACTTGGAAACACCATATATTTT. Its protein is CASSESQGSLGNTIYF.

The chain recombines TRBV4-3 with TRBJ1-1, with TRBD1 matching 9 bases. Per the germline V gene, CDR1 is LGHNA and CDR2 is YSLEER. V shed 4 bases, J shed 5 bases, and the junction held 8 bases outside the gene matches. The CDR3 has 15 residues. CDR3 DNA sequence: TGCGCCAGCAGCCCACAACAGGGGGCGCTAACTGAAGCTTTCTTT. This codes for CASSPQQGALTEAFF.